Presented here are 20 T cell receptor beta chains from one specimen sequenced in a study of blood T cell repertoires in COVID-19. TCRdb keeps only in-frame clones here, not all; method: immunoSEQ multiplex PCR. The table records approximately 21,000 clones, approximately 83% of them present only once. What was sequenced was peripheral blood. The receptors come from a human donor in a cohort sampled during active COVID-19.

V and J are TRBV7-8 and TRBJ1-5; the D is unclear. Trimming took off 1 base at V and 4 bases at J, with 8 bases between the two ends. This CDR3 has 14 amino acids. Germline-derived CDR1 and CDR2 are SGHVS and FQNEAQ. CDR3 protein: CASSLGAANQPQHF. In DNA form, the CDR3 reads TGTGCCAGCAGCTTAGGGGCCGCTAATCAGCCCCAGCATTTT. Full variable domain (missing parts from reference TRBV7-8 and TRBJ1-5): GAGVSQSPRYKVAKRGQDVALRCDPISGHVSLFWYQQALGQGPEFLTYFQNEAQLDKSGLPSDRFFAERPEGSVSTLKIQRTQQEDSAVYLCASSLGAANQPQHFGDGTRLSIL.

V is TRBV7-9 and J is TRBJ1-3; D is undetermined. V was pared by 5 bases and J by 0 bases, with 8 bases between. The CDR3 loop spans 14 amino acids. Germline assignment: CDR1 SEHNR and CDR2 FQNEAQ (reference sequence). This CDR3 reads CASSQSISGNTIYF. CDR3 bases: TGTGCCAGCAGCCAGTCCATCTCTGGAAACACCATATATTTT. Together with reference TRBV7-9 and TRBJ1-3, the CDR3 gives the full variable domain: DTGVSQNPRHKITKRGQNVTFRCDPISEHNRLYWYRQTLGQGPEFLTYFQNEAQLEKSRLLSDRFSAERPKGSFSTLEIQRTEQGDSAMYLCASSQSISGNTIYFGEGSWLTVV.

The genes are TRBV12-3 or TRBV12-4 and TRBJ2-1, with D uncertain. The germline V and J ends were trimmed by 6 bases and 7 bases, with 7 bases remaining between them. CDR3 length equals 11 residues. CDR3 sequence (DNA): TGTGCCAGCAGCTACCTGAATGAGCAGTTCTTC. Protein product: CASSYLNEQFF.

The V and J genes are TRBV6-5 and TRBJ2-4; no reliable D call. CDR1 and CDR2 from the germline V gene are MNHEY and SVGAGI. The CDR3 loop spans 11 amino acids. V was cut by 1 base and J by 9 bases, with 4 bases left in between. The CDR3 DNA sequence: TGTGCCAGCAGTTACTTGAGCATTCAGTACTTC. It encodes CASSYLSIQYF.

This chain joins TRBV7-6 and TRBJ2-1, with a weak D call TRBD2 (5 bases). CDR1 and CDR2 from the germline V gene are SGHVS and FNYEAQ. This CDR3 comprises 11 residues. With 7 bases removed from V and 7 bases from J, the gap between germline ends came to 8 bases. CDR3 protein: CASTSGNEQFF. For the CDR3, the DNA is TGTGCCAGCACCTCGGGGAATGAGCAGTTCTTC.

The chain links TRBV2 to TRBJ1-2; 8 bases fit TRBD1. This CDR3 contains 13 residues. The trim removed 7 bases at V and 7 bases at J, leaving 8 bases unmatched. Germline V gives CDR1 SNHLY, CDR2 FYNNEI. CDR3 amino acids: CASKRQGAFGYTF. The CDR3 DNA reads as TGTGCCAGCAAGCGGCAGGGGGCCTTTGGCTACACCTTC.

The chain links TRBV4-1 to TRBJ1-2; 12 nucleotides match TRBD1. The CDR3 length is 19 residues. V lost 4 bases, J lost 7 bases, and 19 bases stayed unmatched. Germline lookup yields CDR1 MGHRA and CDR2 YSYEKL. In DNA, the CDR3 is TGCGCCAGCAGCCCTCACCCCTTCTTCGGGACAGGGGGCGCCTCTGGCTACACCTTC. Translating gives CASSPHPFFGTGGASGYTF.

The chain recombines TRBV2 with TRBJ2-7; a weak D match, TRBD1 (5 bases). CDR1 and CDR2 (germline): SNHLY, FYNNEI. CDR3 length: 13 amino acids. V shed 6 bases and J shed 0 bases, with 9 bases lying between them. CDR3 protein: CASRDSISYEQYF. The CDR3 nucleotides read TGTGCCAGCAGAGACAGCATCTCCTACGAGCAGTACTTC.

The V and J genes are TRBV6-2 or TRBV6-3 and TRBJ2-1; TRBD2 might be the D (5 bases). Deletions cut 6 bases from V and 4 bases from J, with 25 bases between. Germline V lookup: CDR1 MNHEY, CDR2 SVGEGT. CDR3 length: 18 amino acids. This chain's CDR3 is CASSSALLRTLSYNEQFF. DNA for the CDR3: TGTGCCAGCAGCTCGGCACTTCTCCGGACTCTAAGTTACAATGAGCAGTTCTTC.

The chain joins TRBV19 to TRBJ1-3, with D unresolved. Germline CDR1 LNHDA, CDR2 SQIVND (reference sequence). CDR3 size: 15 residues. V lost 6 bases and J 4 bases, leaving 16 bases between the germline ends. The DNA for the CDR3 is TGTGCCAGTAGAGGAATTGAGGGAATCGGAAACACCATATATTTT. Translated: CASRGIEGIGNTIYF.

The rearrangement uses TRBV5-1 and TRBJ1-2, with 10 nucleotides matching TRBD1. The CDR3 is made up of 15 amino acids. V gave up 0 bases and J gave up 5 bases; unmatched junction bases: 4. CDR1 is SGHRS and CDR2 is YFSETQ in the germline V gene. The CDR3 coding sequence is TGCGCCAGCAGCTTGGGGGACAGGGGAGGGTATGGCTACACCTTC. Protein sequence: CASSLGDRGGYGYTF.

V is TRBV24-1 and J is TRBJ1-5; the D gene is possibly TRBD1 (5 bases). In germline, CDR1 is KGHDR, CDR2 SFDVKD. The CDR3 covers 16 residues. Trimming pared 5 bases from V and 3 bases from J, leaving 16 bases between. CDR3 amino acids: CATSAAGGGNNQPQHF. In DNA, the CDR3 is TGTGCCACCAGTGCCGCGGGGGGAGGGAACAATCAGCCCCAGCATTTT.

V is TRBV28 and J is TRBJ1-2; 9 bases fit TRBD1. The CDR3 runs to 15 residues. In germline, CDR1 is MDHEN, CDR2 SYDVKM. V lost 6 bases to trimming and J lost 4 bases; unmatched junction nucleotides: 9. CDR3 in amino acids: CASSSSRQGGYGYTF. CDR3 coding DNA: TGTGCCAGCAGCTCGAGCCGACAGGGGGGCTATGGCTACACCTTC.

The CDR3 DNA reads as TGCGCCAGCAGCGTCCAACAGGGGGTGAACACTGAAGCTTTCTTT. This sequence encodes CASSVQQGVNTEAFF. V usage is TRBV5-1 and J usage is TRBJ1-1; the match to TRBD1 covers 8 bases. CDR1 is SGHRS and CDR2 is YFSETQ in the germline V gene. Unmatched junction bases numbered 5, after V lost 4 bases and J lost 0 bases. The CDR3 totals 15 residues.

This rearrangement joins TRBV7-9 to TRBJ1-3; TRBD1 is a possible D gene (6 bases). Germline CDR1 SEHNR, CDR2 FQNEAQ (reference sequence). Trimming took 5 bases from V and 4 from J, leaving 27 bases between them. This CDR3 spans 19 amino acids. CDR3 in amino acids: CASSALRGAGSLTGNTIYF. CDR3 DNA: TGTGCCAGCAGCGCCCTTCGGGGGGCAGGCAGTCTAACCGGAAACACCATATATTTT.

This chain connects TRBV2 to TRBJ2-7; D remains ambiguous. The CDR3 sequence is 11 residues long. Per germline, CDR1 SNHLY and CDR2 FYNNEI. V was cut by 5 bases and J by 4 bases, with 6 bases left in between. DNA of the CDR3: TGTGCCAGCAGTCCCATTTACGAGCAGTACTTC. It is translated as CASSPIYEQYF. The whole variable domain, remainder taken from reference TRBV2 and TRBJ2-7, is EPEVTQTPSHQVTQMGQEVILRCVPISNHLYFYWYRQILGQKVEFLVSFYNNEISEKSEIFDDQFSVERPDGSNFTLKIRSTKLEDSAMYFCASSPIYEQYFGPGTRLTVT.

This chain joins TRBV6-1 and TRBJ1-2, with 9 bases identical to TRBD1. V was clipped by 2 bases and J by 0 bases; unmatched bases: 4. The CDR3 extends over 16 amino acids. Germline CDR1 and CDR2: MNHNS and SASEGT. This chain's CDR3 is CASSERDRAPNYGYTF. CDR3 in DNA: TGTGCCAGCAGTGAAAGGGACAGGGCACCTAACTATGGCTACACCTTC.

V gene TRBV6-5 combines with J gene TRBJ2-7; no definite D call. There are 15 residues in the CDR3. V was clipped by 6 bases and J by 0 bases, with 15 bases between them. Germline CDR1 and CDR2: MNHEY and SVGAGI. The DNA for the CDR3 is TGTGCCAGCAGCCGACTTGAGGTCCCCTCCTACGAGCAGTACTTC. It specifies CASSRLEVPSYEQYF.

CDR3 nucleotides: TGTGCCAGCAGCGTTAGCCCCGGCGGAGTTAATCAGCCCCAGCATTTT. Protein: CASSVSPGGVNQPQHF. The chain recombines TRBV7-6 with TRBJ1-5, with D uncertain. The V gene's germline CDR1 is SGHVS and CDR2 FNYEAQ. The ends were cut back, 5 bases at V and 4 bases at J, with 18 bases in the middle. The CDR3 is 16 amino acids.

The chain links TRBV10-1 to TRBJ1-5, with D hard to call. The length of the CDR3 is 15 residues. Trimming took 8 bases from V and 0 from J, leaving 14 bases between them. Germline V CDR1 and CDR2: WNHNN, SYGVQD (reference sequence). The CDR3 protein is CASFATVNSNQPQHF. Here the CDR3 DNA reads TGCGCCAGCTTTGCTACTGTCAATAGCAATCAGCCCCAGCATTTT.